The subject of this entry is one T cell receptor (beta chain). Its antigen is still unknown. The sample is drawn from a study of response to subunit inactivated influenza vaccine. Study conclusions and caveats: Each seasonal influenza vaccination recruits few new T cells, the authors suggested.

CDR3 length: 13 residues. Trimming removed 5 bases at V and 7 bases at J, with 14 bases between. Germline V CDR1 and CDR2: SGHTA, FQGNSA. TCRdb analysed the RT-PCR reads with MiXCR anew, one entry per CDR3 protein. The sample shows 700,000 to 900,000 distinct CDR3 sequences, over 20% of them seen only once. This clonotype was sampled from a man aged 45-65 years who received an inactivated influenza vaccine. The specimen comprised PBMCs from blood, sampled about 5 days after vaccination. The J gene is TRBJ1-2, the V gene TRBV7-2, with a weak D call TRBD1 (6 bases). CDR3 residues: CASSVTGKRGYTF. CDR3 coding DNA: TGTGCCAGCAGCGTAACAGGGAAGCGTGGCTACACCTTC. The whole variable domain, remainder taken from reference TRBV7-2 and TRBJ1-2, is GAGVSQSPSNKVTEKGKDVELRCDPISGHTALYWYRQSLGQGLEFLIYFQGNSAPDKSGLPSDRFSAERTGGSVSTLTIQRTQQEDSAVYLCASSVTGKRGYTFGSGTRLTVV.